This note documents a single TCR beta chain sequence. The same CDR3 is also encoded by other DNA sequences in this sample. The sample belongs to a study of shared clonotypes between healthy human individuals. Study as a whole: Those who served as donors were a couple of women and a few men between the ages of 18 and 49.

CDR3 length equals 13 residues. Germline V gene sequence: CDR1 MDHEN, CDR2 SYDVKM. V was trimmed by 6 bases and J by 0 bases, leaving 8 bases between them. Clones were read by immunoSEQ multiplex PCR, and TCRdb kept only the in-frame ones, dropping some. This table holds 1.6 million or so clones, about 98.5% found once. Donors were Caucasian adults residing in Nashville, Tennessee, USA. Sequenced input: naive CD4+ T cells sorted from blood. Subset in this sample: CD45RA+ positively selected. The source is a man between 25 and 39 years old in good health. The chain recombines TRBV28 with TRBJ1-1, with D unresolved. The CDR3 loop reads CASSRGLNTEAFF. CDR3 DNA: TGTGCCAGCAGCCGTGGACTGAACACTGAAGCTTTCTTT.